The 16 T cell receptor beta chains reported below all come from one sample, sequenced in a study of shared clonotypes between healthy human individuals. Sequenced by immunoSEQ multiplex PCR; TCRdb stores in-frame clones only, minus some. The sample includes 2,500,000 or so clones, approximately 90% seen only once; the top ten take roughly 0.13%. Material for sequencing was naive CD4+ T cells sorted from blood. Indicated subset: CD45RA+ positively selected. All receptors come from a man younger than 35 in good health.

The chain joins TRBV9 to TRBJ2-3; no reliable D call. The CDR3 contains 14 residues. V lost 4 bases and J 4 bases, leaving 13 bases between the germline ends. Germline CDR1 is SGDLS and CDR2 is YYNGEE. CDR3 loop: CASSLPDRADTQYF. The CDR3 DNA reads TGTGCCAGCAGCTTACCCGATAGAGCAGATACGCAGTATTTT.

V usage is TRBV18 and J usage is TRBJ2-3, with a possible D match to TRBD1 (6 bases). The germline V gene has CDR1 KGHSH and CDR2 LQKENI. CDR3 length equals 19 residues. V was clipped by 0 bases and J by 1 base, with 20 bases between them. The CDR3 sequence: CASSPPVRGITAGTDTQYF. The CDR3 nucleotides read TGTGCCAGCTCACCACCGGTCAGGGGCATAACGGCCGGCACAGATACGCAGTATTTT.

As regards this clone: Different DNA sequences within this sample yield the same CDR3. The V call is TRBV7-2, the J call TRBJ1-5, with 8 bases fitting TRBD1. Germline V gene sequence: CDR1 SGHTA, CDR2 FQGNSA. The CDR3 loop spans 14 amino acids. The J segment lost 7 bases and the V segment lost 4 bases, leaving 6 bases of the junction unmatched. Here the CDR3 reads CASSSRTGYQPQHF. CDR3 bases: TGTGCCAGCAGCTCCCGGACAGGGTACCAGCCCCAGCATTTT.

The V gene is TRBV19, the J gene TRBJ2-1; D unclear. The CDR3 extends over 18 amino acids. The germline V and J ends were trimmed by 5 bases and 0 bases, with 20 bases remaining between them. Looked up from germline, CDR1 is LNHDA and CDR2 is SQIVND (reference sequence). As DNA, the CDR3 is TGTGCCAGTAGTCCTGACCCCCCGGGTCTAAGCTCCTACAATGAGCAGTTCTTC. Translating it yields CASSPDPPGLSSYNEQFF.

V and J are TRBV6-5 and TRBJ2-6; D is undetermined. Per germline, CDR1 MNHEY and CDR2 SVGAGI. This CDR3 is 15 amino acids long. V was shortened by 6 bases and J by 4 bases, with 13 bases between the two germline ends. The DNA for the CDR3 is TGTGCCAGCAGATCCGACTCGATAGGGGCCAACGTCCTGACTTTC. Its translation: CASRSDSIGANVLTF.

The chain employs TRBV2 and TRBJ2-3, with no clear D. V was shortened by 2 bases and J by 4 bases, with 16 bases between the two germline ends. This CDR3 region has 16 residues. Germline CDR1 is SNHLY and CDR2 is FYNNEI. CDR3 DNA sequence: TGTGCCAGCAGTGAATCCGCAGGAAAGGGCGCAGATACGCAGTATTTT. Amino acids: CASSESAGKGADTQYF.

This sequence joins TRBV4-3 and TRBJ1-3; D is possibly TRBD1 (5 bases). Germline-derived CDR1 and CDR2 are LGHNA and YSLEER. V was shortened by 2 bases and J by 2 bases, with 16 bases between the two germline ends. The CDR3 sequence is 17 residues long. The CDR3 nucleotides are TGCGCCAGCAGCCAATTGGGAGGGGCCAGACCTGGAAACACCATATATTTT. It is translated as CASSQLGGARPGNTIYF.

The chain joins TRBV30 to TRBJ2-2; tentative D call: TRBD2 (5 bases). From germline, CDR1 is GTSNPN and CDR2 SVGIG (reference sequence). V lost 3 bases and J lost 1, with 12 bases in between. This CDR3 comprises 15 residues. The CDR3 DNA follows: TGTGCCTGGAGGCTGCGAAGCGGGAACACCGGGGAGCTGTTTTTT. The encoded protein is CAWRLRSGNTGELFF.

The CDR3 is CASSRDGATNEKLFF. The CDR3 DNA sequence: TGCGCCAGCAGCCGGGACGGTGCAACTAATGAAAAACTGTTTTTT. This rearrangement joins TRBV10-1 to TRBJ1-4, with a weak D call TRBD1 (5 bases). V was pared by 6 bases and J by 0 bases, with 11 bases between. The CDR3 is 15 amino acids. CDR1 and CDR2 from the germline V gene are WNHNN and SYGVQD (reference sequence).

CDR3 sequence (DNA): TGTGCCAGCAGCCGTAACGGACTTCACGAGCAGTACTTC. Translated: CASSRNGLHEQYF. The J gene is TRBJ2-7, the V gene TRBV2; perhaps TRBD2 as D (5 bases). V lost 6 bases, J lost 5 bases, and 14 bases lay in between. This CDR3 spans 13 amino acids. From germline, CDR1 is SNHLY and CDR2 FYNNEI.

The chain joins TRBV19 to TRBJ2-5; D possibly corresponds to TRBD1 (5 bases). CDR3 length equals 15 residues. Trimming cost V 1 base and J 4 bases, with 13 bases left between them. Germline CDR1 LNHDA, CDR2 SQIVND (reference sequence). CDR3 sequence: CASSIGQGDGETQYF. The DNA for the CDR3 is TGTGCCAGTAGTATAGGTCAGGGTGACGGAGAGACCCAGTACTTC.

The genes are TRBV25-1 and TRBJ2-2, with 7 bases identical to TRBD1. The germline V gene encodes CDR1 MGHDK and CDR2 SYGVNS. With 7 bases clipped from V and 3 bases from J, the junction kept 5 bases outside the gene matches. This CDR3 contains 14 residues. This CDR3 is CASMRQGDTGELFF. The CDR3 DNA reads TGTGCCAGCATGAGGCAGGGGGACACCGGGGAGCTGTTTTTT.

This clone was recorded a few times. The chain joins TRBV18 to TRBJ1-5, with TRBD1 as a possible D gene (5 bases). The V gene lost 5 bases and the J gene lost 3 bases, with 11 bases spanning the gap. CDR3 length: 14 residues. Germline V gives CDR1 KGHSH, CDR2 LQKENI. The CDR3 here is CASSTTGFNQPQHF. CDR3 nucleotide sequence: TGTGCCAGCTCAACTACAGGTTTCAATCAGCCCCAGCATTTT. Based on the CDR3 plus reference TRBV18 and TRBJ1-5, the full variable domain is NAGVMQNPRHLVRRRGQEARLRCSPMKGHSHVYWYRQLPEEGLKFMVYLQKENIIDESGMPKERFSAEFPKEGPSILRIQQVVRGDSAAYFCASSTTGFNQPQHFGDGTRLSIL.

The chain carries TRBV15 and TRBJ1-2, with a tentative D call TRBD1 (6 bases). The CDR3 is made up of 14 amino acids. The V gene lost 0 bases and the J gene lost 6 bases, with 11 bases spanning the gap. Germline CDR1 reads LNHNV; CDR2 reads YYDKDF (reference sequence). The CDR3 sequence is CATSRDSGADGYTF. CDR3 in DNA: TGTGCCACCAGCAGAGATTCGGGGGCCGATGGCTACACCTTC. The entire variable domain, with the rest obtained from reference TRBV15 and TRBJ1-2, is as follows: DAMVIQNPRYQVTQFGKPVTLSCSQTLNHNVMYWYQQKSSQAPKLLFHYYDKDFNNEADTPDNFQSRRPNTSFCFLDIRSPGLGDTAMYLCATSRDSGADGYTFGSGTRLTVV.

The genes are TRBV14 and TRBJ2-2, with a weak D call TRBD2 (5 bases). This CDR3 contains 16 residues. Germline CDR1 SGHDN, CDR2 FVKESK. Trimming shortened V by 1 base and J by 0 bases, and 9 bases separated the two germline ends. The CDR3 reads CASSQVREANTGELFF. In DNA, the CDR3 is TGTGCCAGCAGCCAAGTCCGGGAAGCGAACACCGGGGAGCTGTTTTTT. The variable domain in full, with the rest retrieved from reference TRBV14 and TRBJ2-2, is EAGVTQFPSHSVIEKGQTVTLRCDPISGHDNLYWYRRVMGKEIKFLLHFVKESKQDESGMPNNRFLAERTGGTYSTLKVQPAELEDSGVYFCASSQVREANTGELFFGEGSRLTVL.

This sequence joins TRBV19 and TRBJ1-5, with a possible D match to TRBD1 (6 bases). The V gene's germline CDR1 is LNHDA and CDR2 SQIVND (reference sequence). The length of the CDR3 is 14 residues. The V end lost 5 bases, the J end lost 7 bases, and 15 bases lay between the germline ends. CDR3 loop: CASSLPQGSQPQHF. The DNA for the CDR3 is TGTGCCAGTAGTCTGCCCCAGGGGTCGCAGCCCCAGCATTTT.